These 31 T cell receptor beta chains were sequenced from one sample in a study of T cell responses to AZD1222 COVID-19 vaccine. Repertoires were generated with immunoSEQ multiplex PCR, while TCRdb's copy carries only in-frame clones and drops some. The profile shows 90,000 to 110,000 clones, roughly 87% of them singletons. The source material was peripheral blood, sampled on day 0 of AZD1222 vaccination. These receptors were collected from an adult in good health.

V is TRBV11-2 and J is TRBJ2-7; TRBD2 matches at 7 bases. This CDR3 is 16 amino acids long. Per germline, CDR1 SGHAT and CDR2 FQNNGV. V lost 3 bases and J lost 0; bases outside the gene matches: 8. In DNA form, the CDR3 reads TGTGCCAGCAGCTTTGAGGATCTAGCGGCCTCCTACGAGCAGTACTTC. It specifies CASSFEDLAASYEQYF.

The chain combines TRBV5-1 with TRBJ2-7, with 8 positions matching TRBD2. Germline CDR1 SGHRS, CDR2 YFSETQ. CDR3 length: 15 amino acids. The ends lost 5 bases at V and 1 base at J; junction bases unmatched: 8. CDR3: CASSTTGLVSYEQYF. CDR3 bases: TGCGCCAGCAGTACAACGGGACTAGTTTCCTACGAGCAGTACTTC.

The chain has TRBV5-1 and TRBJ2-1; 13 positions match TRBD2. CDR1 is SGHRS and CDR2 is YFSETQ in the germline V gene. J gave up 9 bases and V 4 bases, and 7 bases lay outside the gene matches. This CDR3 has 15 residues. The CDR3 region is CASSPGTSGAGEQFF. CDR3 DNA sequence: TGCGCCAGCAGCCCCGGGACTAGCGGGGCCGGTGAGCAGTTCTTC. The full variable domain, with the rest looked up from reference TRBV5-1 and TRBJ2-1, is KAGVTQTPRYLIKTRGQQVTLSCSPISGHRSVSWYQQTPGQGLQFLFEYFSETQRNKGNFPGRFSGRQFSNSRSEMNVSTLELGDSALYLCASSPGTSGAGEQFFGPGTRLTVL.

V gene TRBV27 combines with J gene TRBJ1-1; tentatively, D is TRBD1 (5 bases). The CDR3 is made up of 14 amino acids. Per the germline V gene, CDR1 is MNHEY and CDR2 is SMNVEV (reference sequence). Trimming left V 2 bases short and J 4 bases short, with 11 bases between. CDR3 DNA sequence: TGTGCCAGCAGTTTAGGGGGTTGGAGCACTGAAGCTTTCTTT. It specifies CASSLGGWSTEAFF.

The sample holds one count of this clone. The chain combines TRBV9 with TRBJ1-1, with D unresolved. CDR3 length equals 13 residues. Germline V gene data show CDR1 as SGDLS and CDR2 as YYNGEE. Trimming cost V 2 bases and J 5 bases, with 10 bases left between them. CDR3 sequence reads: CASSVTESTEAFF. CDR3 coding DNA: TGTGCCAGCAGCGTTACAGAGAGTACTGAAGCTTTCTTT.

This chain joins TRBV10-3 and TRBJ1-1, with a tentative D call TRBD1 (6 bases). Trimming stripped 10 bases from V and 1 base from J, with 13 bases between. CDR1 is ENHRY and CDR2 is SYGVKD in the germline V gene. The CDR3 loop spans 13 amino acids. CDR3 loop: CASRQVPNTEAFF. In nucleotides, the CDR3 is TGTGCCAGCCGACAGGTCCCGAACACTGAAGCTTTCTTT.

The chain recombines TRBV15 with TRBJ1-5; tentative D call: TRBD1 (5 bases). The CDR3 runs 15 residues. Trimming stripped 0 bases from V and 6 bases from J, with 12 bases between. Germline lookup yields CDR1 LNHNV and CDR2 YYDKDF (reference sequence). CDR3 region: CATSREGPPSQPQHF. In DNA, the CDR3 is TGTGCCACCAGCAGAGAGGGACCGCCTAGTCAGCCCCAGCATTTT.

The chain is built from TRBV24-1 and TRBJ2-7, with D unclear. Germline V gene data show CDR1 as KGHDR and CDR2 as SFDVKD. V was trimmed by 12 bases and J by 1 base, leaving 21 bases between them. This CDR3 is 15 amino acids long. The CDR3, as DNA: TGTGCCCCTTGGGATCCCATTACAGCTTCCTACGAGCAGTACTTC. It yields the protein CAPWDPITASYEQYF.

The chain couples TRBV5-8 to TRBJ1-3; D not certain. CDR3 length: 16 residues. The germline V and J ends were trimmed by 4 bases and 1 base, with 15 bases remaining between them. Germline CDR1 and CDR2: SGHTS and YDEGEE. CDR3: CASSPTRSLSGNTIYF. For the CDR3, the DNA is TGTGCCAGCAGCCCAACGAGGAGCTTATCTGGAAACACCATATATTTT.

The CDR3 DNA reads as TGTGCCAGCAGTGACGGGGGATCTGGAAGTCAGCCCCAGCATTTT. It yields the protein CASSDGGSGSQPQHF. This sequence joins TRBV6-1 and TRBJ1-5; a weak D match, TRBD1 (5 bases). The length of the CDR3 is 15 residues. Trimming stripped 3 bases from V and 6 bases from J, with 15 bases between. Germline V lookup: CDR1 MNHNS, CDR2 SASEGT.

The chain recombines TRBV7-2 with TRBJ1-4; D unresolved. Per the germline V gene, CDR1 is SGHTA and CDR2 is FQGNSA. CDR3 length equals 13 residues. V lost 5 bases, J lost 8 bases, and 12 bases lay in between. CDR3 in DNA: TGTGCCAGCAGCACCATTAGAGGGGAAAAACTGTTTTTT. Translating gives CASSTIRGEKLFF.

The V and J genes are TRBV5-1 and TRBJ2-7; 8 bases map to TRBD1. Germline V gene lookup returns CDR1 SGHRS and CDR2 YFSETQ. The length of the CDR3 is 15 residues. J was trimmed by 0 bases and V by 4 bases; bases with no gene match: 6. The CDR3 DNA reads TGCGCCAGCAGCACCAACAGGGGGAACTCCTACGAGCAGTACTTC. Translation gives CASSTNRGNSYEQYF.

In regard to this clone: The junction differs from germline at one of its ends, possibly a read error. The gene calls are TRBV18 and TRBJ2-1, with TRBD1 matching 9 bases. This CDR3 has 17 residues. The germline V gene encodes CDR1 KGHSH and CDR2 LQKENI. The CDR3 sequence is CASSPLKGQGVLNEQFF. The CDR3 DNA reads as TGTGCCAGCTCCCCACTTAAGGGACAGGGTGTTCTGAATGAGCAGTTCTTC.

This chain uses TRBV7-2 with TRBJ1-2; tentatively, D is TRBD1 (5 bases). V was cut by 5 bases and J by 1 base, with 14 bases left in between. The V gene's germline CDR1 is SGHTA and CDR2 FQGNSA. There are 15 residues in the CDR3. CDR3 DNA sequence: TGTGCCAGCAGCCCCTCGCAGGGTAATAACTATGGCTACACCTTC. Translation gives CASSPSQGNNYGYTF.

The chain combines TRBV4-3 with TRBJ2-7; possibly TRBD1 or TRBD2 for D (5 bases each). This CDR3 spans 13 amino acids. Germline CDR1 LGHNA, CDR2 YSLEER. V was shortened by 4 bases and J by 2 bases, with 9 bases between the two germline ends. This chain's CDR3 is CASSPGTTYEQYF. CDR3 nucleotide sequence: TGCGCCAGCAGCCCCGGGACGACCTACGAGCAGTACTTC.

The J gene is TRBJ1-2, the V gene TRBV10-2; D remains ambiguous. The V and J ends lost 2 bases and 5 bases respectively, with 15 bases between them. The CDR3 is 15 residues long. Germline CDR1 WSHSY, CDR2 SAAADI. CDR3 nucleotides: TGCGCCAGCAGTGAGAGTCTCAGCAGGACGTATGGCTACACCTTC. Translated, it gives CASSESLSRTYGYTF.

The chain joins TRBV5-1 to TRBJ1-2, with 7 bases identical to TRBD1. Unmatched junction bases numbered 9, after V lost 8 bases and J lost 2 bases. The CDR3 length is 14 residues. The V gene's germline CDR1 is SGHRS and CDR2 YFSETQ. The CDR3 reads CASRAGTANYGYTF. CDR3 nucleotides: TGCGCCAGTCGAGCCGGGACAGCCAACTATGGCTACACCTTC.

The rearrangement links TRBV19 to TRBJ1-1; D call uncertain. Trimming left V 2 bases short and J 1 base short, with 8 bases between. Germline loops: CDR1 LNHDA, CDR2 SQIVND (reference sequence). The CDR3 extends over 14 amino acids. CDR3 in amino acids: CASSILLPNTEAFF. DNA of the CDR3: TGTGCCAGTAGTATACTACTTCCGAACACTGAAGCTTTCTTT.

The V and J genes are TRBV7-3 and TRBJ2-1; 8 bases fit TRBD2. The V gene's germline CDR1 is SGHTA and CDR2 FQGTGA. V dropped 5 bases and J dropped 8; count of bases not matched to a gene: 5. The CDR3 loop spans 13 amino acids. The CDR3 region is CASSLGTRDEQFF. CDR3 sequence (DNA): TGTGCCAGCAGCCTGGGGACTAGGGATGAGCAGTTCTTC.

The chain employs TRBV7-6 and TRBJ2-2; no definite D call. The CDR3 contains 11 residues. Germline V gene sequence: CDR1 SGHVS, CDR2 FNYEAQ. Trimming shortened V by 8 bases and J by 6 bases, and 7 bases separated the two germline ends. Here the CDR3 reads CASGGSGELFF. The CDR3 DNA sequence: TGTGCCAGCGGTGGATCCGGGGAGCTGTTTTTT. Filled out from reference TRBV7-6 and TRBJ2-2, the complete variable domain reads GAGVSQSPRYKVTKRGQDVALRCDPISGHVSLYWYRQALGQGPEFLTYFNYEAQQDKSGLPNDRFSAERPEGSISTLTIQRTEQRDSAMYRCASGGSGELFFGEGSRLTVL.

V and J are TRBV10-3 and TRBJ2-5; 8 nucleotides match TRBD1. Germline lookup yields CDR1 ENHRY and CDR2 SYGVKD. The CDR3 spans 15 residues. V was pared by 4 bases and J by 5 bases, with 9 bases of the junction left unmatched. CDR3 sequence: CAISAHPTGEETQYF. CDR3 nucleotide sequence: TGTGCCATCAGTGCCCATCCGACAGGGGAGGAGACCCAGTACTTC.

V and J are TRBV7-9 and TRBJ2-3, with 9 bases fitting TRBD2. The junction had 13 bases not matched to a gene; V was cut back by 1 base and J by 2 bases. This CDR3 is built from 19 residues. The V gene's germline CDR1 is SEHNR and CDR2 FQNEAQ (reference sequence). CDR3 DNA sequence: TGTGCCAGCAGCTTAGGGGTTAGCGGGGGCCGGAGCTTCACAGATACGCAGTATTTT. Translating it yields CASSLGVSGGRSFTDTQYF.

CDR3 in amino acids: CASSTTGSDTEAFF. For the CDR3, the DNA is TGTGCCAGCAGTACGACAGGGTCGGACACTGAAGCTTTCTTT. The chain carries TRBV6-2 or TRBV6-3 and TRBJ1-1; TRBD1 matches 7 bases. The length of the CDR3 is 14 residues. The germline V gene has CDR1 MNHEY and CDR2 SVGEGT. J lost 3 bases, V lost 5 bases, and 6 bases had no gene match.

V is TRBV12-3 or TRBV12-4 and J is TRBJ2-1; 10 nucleotides agree with TRBD2. The CDR3 spans 13 residues. The trim removed 5 bases at V and 10 bases at J, leaving 5 bases unmatched. The CDR3 reads CASSKAGGTEQFF. In DNA form, the CDR3 reads TGTGCCAGCAGTAAAGCGGGGGGGACAGAGCAGTTCTTC.

The CDR3 loop is CASSSWRVTGYTF. CDR3 nucleotides: TGTGCCAGCAGTTCTTGGAGGGTGACTGGCTACACCTTC. The J gene is TRBJ1-2, the V gene TRBV12-3 or TRBV12-4; D not certain. V lost 4 bases and J lost 7, with 13 bases in between. The CDR3 loop spans 13 amino acids.

The chain has TRBV7-9 and TRBJ1-2; D unresolved. Trimming took 0 bases from V and 1 from J, leaving 3 bases between them. This CDR3 has 13 amino acids. Germline V CDR1 and CDR2: SEHNR, FQNEAQ (reference sequence). In DNA, the CDR3 is TGTGCCAGCAGCTTAGCAGATAACTATGGCTACACCTTC. Translation: CASSLADNYGYTF.

The chain couples TRBV3-1 (or the pseudogene TRBV3-2) to TRBJ1-1; a weak D match, TRBD1 (5 bases). The CDR3 has 14 amino acids. CDR1 is LGHDT, CDR2 YNNKEL, per germline (reference sequence). Trimming took off 1 base at V and 5 bases at J, with 11 bases between the two ends. CDR3: CASSQGQGRTEAFF. DNA of the CDR3: TGTGCCAGCAGCCAAGGTCAGGGTCGGACTGAAGCTTTCTTT.

The chain links TRBV5-4 to TRBJ2-3; no clear D. Between the trimmed V and J ends, which lost 3 bases and 0 bases, there was a span of 17 bases. This CDR3 has 17 residues. Germline V gene lookup returns CDR1 SGHNT and CDR2 YYREEE (reference sequence). The chain's CDR3 is CASSYRRRGASTDTQYF. The CDR3 coding sequence is TGTGCCAGCAGCTACCGGCGTCGCGGCGCAAGCACAGATACGCAGTATTTT.

A few counts support this clone. The rearrangement joins TRBV4-1 to TRBJ1-5, with D hard to call. This CDR3 has 13 amino acids. Between the trimmed V and J ends, which lost 0 bases and 11 bases, there was a span of 11 bases. From germline, CDR1 is MGHRA and CDR2 YSYEKL. The CDR3 loop is CASSQEYARAQHF. DNA for the CDR3: TGCGCCAGCAGCCAAGAATACGCCCGGGCCCAGCATTTT.

The CDR3 loop reads CASGFSQGRTEAFF. Here the CDR3 DNA reads TGTGCTAGTGGTTTTTCACAGGGGAGGACTGAAGCTTTCTTT. V is TRBV12-5 and J is TRBJ1-1; 7 nucleotides match TRBD1. Germline V gene sequence: CDR1 LGHNT, CDR2 FRNRAP. The CDR3 runs to 14 residues. V shed 3 bases, J shed 5 bases, and the junction held 6 bases outside the gene matches.

The J gene is TRBJ2-7, the V gene TRBV7-9; D might be TRBD2 (6 bases). The germline V gene has CDR1 SEHNR and CDR2 FQNEAQ (reference sequence). The CDR3 contains 15 residues. V shed 1 base and J shed 1 base, with 11 bases lying between them. The CDR3 DNA sequence: TGTGCCAGCAGCTTAGAAGGTAGCGGTTCCTACGAGCAGTACTTC. Protein: CASSLEGSGSYEQYF.